This record concerns one T cell receptor (beta chain) sequence. Its antigen is still unknown. No per-base quality is available; no much larger clone lies one base away. Donors were 39 systemically healthy Caucasian individuals from Russia aged 6 to 90 years. Each donor gave 9.5 to 10 milliliters of peripheral blood, drawn into EDTA-treated Vacutainer tubes. PBMCs were isolated by Ficoll-Paque density-gradient centrifugation, with at least 6 million obtained per sample. Trizol reagent was used to extract total RNA from the PBMCs, yielding at least 5.5 micrograms per sample. For every donor, an aliquot of PBMCs went through flow cytometry to measure the percentages of naive CD45RAhigh/CD27high T cells. The CDR3 spans 11 residues, from the cysteine through the phenylalanine. The DNA shown is the 33-base CDR3, in frame from base 1. V is reduced by 7 bases and J by 3 bases, leaving a spacing of 5 bases between them. CDR1 SGDLS and CDR2 YYNGEE are derived from the germline V gene.

The method was 5' RACE. Sequencer: Illumina HiSeq 2500. A second roughly 6 to 11 cycle PCR used a sample-barcoded 5' primer and a J-beta primer mix. A template-switch 5' adaptor carrying 12 random nucleotides introduced a unique molecular identifier onto each TCR beta cDNA molecule. Each sample yielded at least 2.5 million CDR3-containing paired-end reads. The Mint cDNA synthesis kit, primed by a TRBC-specific oligonucleotide, was used to synthesize first-strand cDNA from all RNA. After uracil-DNA glycosylase treatment, a first 18-cycle PCR used universal primers M1SS and BC2_uni_R on all cDNA. Turning to the authors' computational methods: Each sample was normalized by randomly selecting 1 million high-quality reads, each carrying a distinct molecular identifier. Instead of being binned into consensus sequences, reads that shared molecular identifiers were thrown out. MiTCR, run with a Q25 quality threshold and the strictest error-elimination algorithm, handled CDR3 identification, clonotype clustering and error correction. A nonparametric unseen species model with Euler transformation was used to estimate lower-bound total TCR beta diversity. The public reads were quality trimmed at Q25 with fastp and then assembled into clones with MiXCR by TCRdb, keeping productive beta chains. Every distinct CDR3 protein forms one entry, paired with its most common genes and DNA. The V and J calls, along with clone size, are taken from TCRdb and not from the paper's own processing. The sample records some 1.1 million distinct CDR3 sequences, more than 30% of which are singletons. The ten largest clones take up about an eighth of the sample.

The entry originates in a study of blood T cells in healthy people across ages (dated by TCRdb to the mid-2010s). Some background on the complete study: Template switching captured roughly one uniquely barcoded TCR beta cDNA molecule per two T cells in model experiments. Donors were grouped into four age groups: young (average roughly 15 years), middle-aged (roughly 38), aged (about 60) and long-lived (approximately 78). Donors of different ages were randomly distributed across sequencing lanes to avoid experimental bias. The study analyzed two additional independent replicas of 1 million unique cDNA reads from the same blood draw for two donors, one aged 18 to 30 and one aged 80 or older. Age-related changes in TCR beta repertoire diversity were measured in the study by deep sequencing normalized with unique cDNA molecular identifiers. Beyond this particular receptor, the publication reports: Since profiling was done on bulk unsorted PBMCs, naive and antigen-experienced compartments could not be conclusively compared. Compared with the aged group, the long-lived group had more naive CD4+ T cells, fewer expanded clones and increased TCR diversity, a pattern suggesting age selection. Estimates of total diversity from one million sequenced T cells were regarded as lower bounds and underestimates. Observed TCR beta diversity per million T cells fell roughly linearly with age, and a significant reduction was already apparent by age around 40. There was a strong correlation between observed TCR beta diversity and the percentage of naive T cells measured by flow cytometry. Because donor CMV infection status was unknown, age-related changes in expanded clonotypes were potentially confounded.

The receptor's source is a man between 18 and 29 years old in good health. Input material: blood. Here the chain combines TRBV9 and TRBJ1-5; the D segment could be TRBD1, given 5 matching bases. The bases are TGTGCCAGCGGGACCAATCAGCCCCAGCATTTT. The encoded protein is CASGTNQPQHF.